Following are 9 T cell receptor beta chains from one sample sequenced in a study of human T cells and chemical hapten exposure. RNA extraction used unfractionated whole blood as the source of total RNA. TCRdb recomputed calls from the 5' RACE reads with MiXCR, one row per CDR3 protein. The sample consists of 110,000 or so distinct CDR3 sequences, 19% of them appearing once. These receptor sequences come from a human donor in good health.

The gene calls are TRBV11-2 and TRBJ2-1; D gene ambiguous. The germline V and J ends were trimmed by 5 bases and 0 bases, with 11 bases remaining between them. The germline CDR1 and CDR2 sequences are SGHAT and FQNNGV. The CDR3 extends over 15 amino acids. The CDR3 region has the DNA TGTGCCAGCAGCCCCCGTTCAATCTCCTACAATGAGCAGTTCTTC. Its translation: CASSPRSISYNEQFF. Full variable domain (rest looked up from reference TRBV11-2 and TRBJ2-1): EAGVAQSPRYKIIEKRQSVAFWCNPISGHATLYWYQQILGQGPKLLIQFQNNGVVDDSQLPKDRFSAERLKGVDSTLKIQPAKLEDSAVYLCASSPRSISYNEQFFGPGTRLTVL.

This clonotype was counted a few times. The chain employs TRBV15 and TRBJ1-1; 8 positions match TRBD1. The CDR3 extends over 12 amino acids. Germline CDR1 is LNHNV and CDR2 is YYDKDF (reference sequence). Unmatched junction bases numbered 6, after V lost 4 bases and J lost 11 bases. CDR3 sequence (DNA): TGTGCCACCAGCAAACAGGGGGAGATGGCTTTCTTT. It encodes CATSKQGEMAFF.

This clonotype was seen many times. V usage is TRBV5-1 and J usage is TRBJ2-5; unclear D gene. This CDR3 comprises 12 residues. Looked up from germline, CDR1 is SGHRS and CDR2 is YFSETQ. V was shortened by 2 bases and J by 0 bases, with 2 bases between the two germline ends. This CDR3 is CASSFNQETQYF. In DNA, the CDR3 is TGCGCCAGCAGCTTTAACCAAGAGACCCAGTACTTC.

The chain combines TRBV6-2 or TRBV6-3 with TRBJ2-1; D ambiguous. Deletions cut 2 bases from V and 4 bases from J, with 6 bases between. The CDR3 contains 13 residues. The germline V gene encodes CDR1 MNHEY and CDR2 SVGEGT. The CDR3 loop reads CASSYRSYNEQFF. The CDR3 nucleotides are TGTGCCAGCAGTTACCGCAGTTACAATGAGCAGTTCTTC.

With respect to this clonotype: A junction end diverges from the germline sequence, so it may reflect a read error. The rearrangement joins TRBV6-2 or TRBV6-3 to TRBJ2-5, with no clear D. The CDR3 totals 15 residues. Germline CDR1 reads MNHEY; CDR2 reads SVGEGT. CDR3 nucleotide sequence: TGTGCCAGCAGTTACTCGGTGACGGAGAAAGAGGCCCAGTACTTC. Amino acid sequence: CASSYSVTEKEAQYF.

This clonotype was recorded a few times. This chain connects TRBV28 to TRBJ1-5; D is unclear. Germline assignment: CDR1 MDHEN and CDR2 SYDVKM. CDR3 length: 12 residues. V lost 3 bases, J lost 9 bases, and 9 bases lay in between. This chain's CDR3 is CASSLARRPQHF. The CDR3 DNA reads as TGTGCCAGCAGTTTGGCACGCCGGCCCCAGCATTTT.

The chain recombines TRBV9 with TRBJ2-7; D is ambiguous. Germline CDR1 reads SGDLS; CDR2 reads YYNGEE. CDR3 length: 15 residues. With 0 bases removed from V and 1 base from J, the gap between germline ends came to 11 bases. CDR3 sequence: CASSVATGSSYEQYF. CDR3 sequence (DNA): TGTGCCAGCAGCGTAGCTACCGGCAGTTCCTACGAGCAGTACTTC.

In regard to this clonotype: The junction departs from germline at one end; a sequencing error may be responsible. This sequence joins TRBV28 and TRBJ2-7; D might be TRBD2 (6 bases). The germline CDR1 and CDR2 sequences are MDHEN and SYDVKM. This CDR3 has 13 amino acids. The CDR3 nucleotides read TGTGCCAGCAGGGTCACTAGCTCCCACGAGCAGTACTTC. This encodes CASRVTSSHEQYF.

The rearrangement uses TRBV6-6 and TRBJ2-7; possibly TRBD1 for D (5 bases). V lost 4 bases to trimming and J lost 5 bases, with 27 bases between them. The CDR3 contains 18 residues. Germline CDR1 and CDR2: MNHNY and SVGAGI (reference sequence). The CDR3 coding sequence is TGTGCCAGCAGTTCCTTCGGAGCAGGGTACCACCCGCCCCACGAGCAGTACTTC. It translates to CASSSFGAGYHPPHEQYF.